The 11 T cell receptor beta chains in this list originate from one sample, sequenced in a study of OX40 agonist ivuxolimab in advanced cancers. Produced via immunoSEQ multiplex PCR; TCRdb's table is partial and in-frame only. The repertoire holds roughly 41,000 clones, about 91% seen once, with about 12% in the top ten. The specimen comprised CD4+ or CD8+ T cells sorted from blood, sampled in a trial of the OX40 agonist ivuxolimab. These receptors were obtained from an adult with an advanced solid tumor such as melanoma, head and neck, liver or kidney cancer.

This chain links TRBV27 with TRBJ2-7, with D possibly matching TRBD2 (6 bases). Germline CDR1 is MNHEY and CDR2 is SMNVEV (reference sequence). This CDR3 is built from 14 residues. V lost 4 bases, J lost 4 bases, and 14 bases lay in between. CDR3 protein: CASSSGRSYYEQYF. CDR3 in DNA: TGTGCCAGCAGTTCGGGGAGGTCCTATTACGAGCAGTACTTC.

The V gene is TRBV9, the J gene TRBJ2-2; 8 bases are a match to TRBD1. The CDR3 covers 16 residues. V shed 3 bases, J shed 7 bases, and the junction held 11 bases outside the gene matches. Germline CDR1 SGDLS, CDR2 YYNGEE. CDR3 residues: CASSGRTGKENGELFF. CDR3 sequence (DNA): TGTGCCAGCAGCGGAAGGACAGGGAAGGAGAACGGGGAGCTGTTTTTT.

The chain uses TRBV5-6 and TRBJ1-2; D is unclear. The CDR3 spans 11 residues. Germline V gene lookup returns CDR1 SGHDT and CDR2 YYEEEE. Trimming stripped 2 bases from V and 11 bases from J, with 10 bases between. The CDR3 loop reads CASSFGPLYTF. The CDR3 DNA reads TGTGCCAGCAGCTTCGGTCCCCTTTACACCTTC.

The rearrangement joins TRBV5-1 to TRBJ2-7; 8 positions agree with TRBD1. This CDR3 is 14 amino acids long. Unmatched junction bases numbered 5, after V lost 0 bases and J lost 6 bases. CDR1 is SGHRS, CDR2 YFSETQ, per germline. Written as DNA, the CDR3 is TGCGCCAGCAGCTTGGGACAGGGGCAAATCGAGCAGTACTTC. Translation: CASSLGQGQIEQYF.

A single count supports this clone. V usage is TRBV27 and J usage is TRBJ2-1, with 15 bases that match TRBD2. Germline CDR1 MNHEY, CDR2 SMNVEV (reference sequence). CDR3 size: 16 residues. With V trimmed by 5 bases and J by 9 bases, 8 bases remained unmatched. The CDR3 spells CASSPGLAGGPGEQFF. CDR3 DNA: TGTGCCAGCAGTCCAGGACTAGCGGGAGGGCCAGGTGAGCAGTTCTTC.

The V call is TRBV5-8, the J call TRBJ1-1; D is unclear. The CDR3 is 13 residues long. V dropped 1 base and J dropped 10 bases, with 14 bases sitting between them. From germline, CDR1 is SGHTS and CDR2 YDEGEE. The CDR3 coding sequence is TGTGCCAGCAGCTTGTTACCCCGAAGCGGAGCTTTCTTT. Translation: CASSLLPRSGAFF.

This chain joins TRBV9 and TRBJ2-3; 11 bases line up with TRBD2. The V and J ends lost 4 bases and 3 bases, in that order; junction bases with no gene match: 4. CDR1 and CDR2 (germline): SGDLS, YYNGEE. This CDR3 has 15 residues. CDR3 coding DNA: TGTGCCAGCAGCTTTAGCGGGGGGGGGACAGATACGCAGTATTTT. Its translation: CASSFSGGGTDTQYF.

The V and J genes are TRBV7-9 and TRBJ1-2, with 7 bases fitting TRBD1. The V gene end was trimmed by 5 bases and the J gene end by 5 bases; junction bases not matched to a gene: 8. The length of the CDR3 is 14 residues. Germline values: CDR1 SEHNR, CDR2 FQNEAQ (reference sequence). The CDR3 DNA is TGTGCCAGCAGCAAGCCGGGACAGATTTATGGCTACACCTTC. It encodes CASSKPGQIYGYTF.

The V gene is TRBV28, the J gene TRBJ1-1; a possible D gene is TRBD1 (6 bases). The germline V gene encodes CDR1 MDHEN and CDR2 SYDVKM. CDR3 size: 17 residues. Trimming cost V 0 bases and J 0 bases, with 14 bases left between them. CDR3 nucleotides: TGTGCCAGCAGTTTATGGGGTCTGGGACACGTGAACACTGAAGCTTTCTTT. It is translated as CASSLWGLGHVNTEAFF.

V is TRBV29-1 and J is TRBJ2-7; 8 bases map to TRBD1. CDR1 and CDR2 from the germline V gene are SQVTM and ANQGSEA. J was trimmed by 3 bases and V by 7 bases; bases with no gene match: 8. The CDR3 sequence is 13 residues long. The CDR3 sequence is CSAKTGVHYEQYF. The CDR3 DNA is TGCAGCGCGAAGACAGGGGTTCACTACGAGCAGTACTTC.

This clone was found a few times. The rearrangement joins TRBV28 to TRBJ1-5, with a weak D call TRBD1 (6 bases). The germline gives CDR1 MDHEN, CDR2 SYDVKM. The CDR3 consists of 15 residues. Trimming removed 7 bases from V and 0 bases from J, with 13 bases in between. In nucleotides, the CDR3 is TGTGCCAGCACATTCCGGACAGTTAGCAATCAGCCCCAGCATTTT. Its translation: CASTFRTVSNQPQHF. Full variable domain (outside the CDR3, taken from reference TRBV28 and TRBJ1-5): DVKVTQSSRYLVKRTGEKVFLECVQDMDHENMFWYRQDPGLGLRLIYFSYDVKMKEKGDIPEGYSVSREKKERFSLILESASTNQTSMYLCASTFRTVSNQPQHFGDGTRLSIL.